Described below is a single TCR beta chain sequence and its context. In the authors' workflow: Scientists estimated how many nucleated cells there were by amplifying reference gene primers. Using immunoSEQ multiplex PCR, the repertoire was profiled, and TCRdb retains in-frame clones only, with some absent. V, J and clone size reflect that table, while D and trimming were determined from the DNA. The table has roughly 360,000 clones, over 65% seen once. The data were taken from a study of blood T cell repertoires in COVID-19. As for the study in general: COVID-19 samples collected from the United States, Italy and Spain covered acute and convalescent phases.

CDR3 length equals 18 residues. V trimming: 2 bases; J trimming: 0 bases; junction bases outside the gene matches: 6. Germline assignment: CDR1 SGDLS and CDR2 YYNGEE. Sequencing input: peripheral blood. The chain combines TRBV9 with TRBJ2-6; 9 bases align to TRBD1. This sequence was found in a human donor with acute or convalescent COVID-19. The donor label of this sample is uncertain. The CDR3 DNA is TGTGCCAGCAGCGTTTGGACAGGGGTCTCCTCTGGGGCCAACGTCCTGACTTTC. Amino acids: CASSVWTGVSSGANVLTF.